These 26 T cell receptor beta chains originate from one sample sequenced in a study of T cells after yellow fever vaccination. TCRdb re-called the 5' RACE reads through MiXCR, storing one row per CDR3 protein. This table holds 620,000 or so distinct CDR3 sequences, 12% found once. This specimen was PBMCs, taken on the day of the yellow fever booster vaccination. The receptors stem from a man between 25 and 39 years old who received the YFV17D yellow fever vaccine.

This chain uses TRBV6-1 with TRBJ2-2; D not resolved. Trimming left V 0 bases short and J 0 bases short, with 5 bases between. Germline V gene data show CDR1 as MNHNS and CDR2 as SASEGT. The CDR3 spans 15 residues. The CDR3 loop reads CASSEAVTNTGELFF. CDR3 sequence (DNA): TGTGCCAGCAGTGAAGCGGTGACGAACACCGGGGAGCTGTTTTTT.

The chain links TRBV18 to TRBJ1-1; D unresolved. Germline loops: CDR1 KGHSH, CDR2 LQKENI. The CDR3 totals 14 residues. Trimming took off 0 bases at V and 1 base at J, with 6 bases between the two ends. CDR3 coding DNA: TGTGCCAGCTCACCACCGCGACAGAACACTGAAGCTTTCTTT. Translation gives CASSPPRQNTEAFF.

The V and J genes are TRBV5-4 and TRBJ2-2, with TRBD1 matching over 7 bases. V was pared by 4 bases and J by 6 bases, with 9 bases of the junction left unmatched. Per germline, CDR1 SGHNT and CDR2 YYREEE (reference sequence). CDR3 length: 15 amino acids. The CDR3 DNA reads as TGTGCCAGCAGCGCCGGACAGGCGGCATCCGGGGAGCTGTTTTTT. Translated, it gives CASSAGQAASGELFF.

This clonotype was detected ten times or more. Written as DNA, the CDR3 is TGTGCCAGCAGCTTAGTGGCAGGGTGGGATTCACCCCTCCACTTT. Protein: CASSLVAGWDSPLHF. This chain links TRBV7-2 with TRBJ1-6; possibly TRBD1 for D (5 bases). Trimming stripped 1 base from V and 8 bases from J, with 12 bases between. Germline-derived CDR1 and CDR2 are SGHTA and FQGNSA. The CDR3 has 15 amino acids.

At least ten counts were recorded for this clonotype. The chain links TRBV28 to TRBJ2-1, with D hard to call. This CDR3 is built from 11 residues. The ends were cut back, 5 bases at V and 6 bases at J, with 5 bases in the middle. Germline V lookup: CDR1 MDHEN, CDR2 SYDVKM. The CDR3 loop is CASSRSNEQFF. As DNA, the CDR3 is TGTGCCAGCAGTAGGAGCAATGAGCAGTTCTTC. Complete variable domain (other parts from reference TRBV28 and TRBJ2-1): DVKVTQSSRYLVKRTGEKVFLECVQDMDHENMFWYRQDPGLGLRLIYFSYDVKMKEKGDIPEGYSVSREKKERFSLILESASTNQTSMYLCASSRSNEQFFGPGTRLTVL.

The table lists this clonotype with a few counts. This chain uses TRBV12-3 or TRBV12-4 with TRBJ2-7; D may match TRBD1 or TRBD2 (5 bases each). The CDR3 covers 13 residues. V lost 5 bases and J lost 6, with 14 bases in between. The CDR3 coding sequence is TGTGCCAGCAGTCTATATAGAGGGGTCGAGCAGTACTTC. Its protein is CASSLYRGVEQYF.

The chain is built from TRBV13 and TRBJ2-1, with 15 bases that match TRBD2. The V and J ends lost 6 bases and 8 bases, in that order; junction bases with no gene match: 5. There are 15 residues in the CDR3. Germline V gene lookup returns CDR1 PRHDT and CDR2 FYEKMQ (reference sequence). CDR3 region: CASREGLAGGDEQFF. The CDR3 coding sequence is TGTGCCAGCAGGGAAGGACTAGCGGGAGGGGATGAGCAGTTCTTC.

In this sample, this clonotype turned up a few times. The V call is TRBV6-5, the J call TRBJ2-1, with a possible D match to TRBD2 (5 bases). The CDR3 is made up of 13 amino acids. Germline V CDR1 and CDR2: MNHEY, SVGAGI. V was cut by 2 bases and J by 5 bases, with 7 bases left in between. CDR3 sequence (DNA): TGTGCCAGCAGTTACCGACTAAACAATGAGCAGTTCTTC. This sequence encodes CASSYRLNNEQFF.

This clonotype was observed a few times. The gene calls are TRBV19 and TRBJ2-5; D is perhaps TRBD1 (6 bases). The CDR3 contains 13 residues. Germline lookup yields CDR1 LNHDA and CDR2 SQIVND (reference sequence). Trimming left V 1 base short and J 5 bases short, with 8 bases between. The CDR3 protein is CASSIARGETQYF. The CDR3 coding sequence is TGTGCCAGTAGTATAGCCAGGGGCGAGACCCAGTACTTC.

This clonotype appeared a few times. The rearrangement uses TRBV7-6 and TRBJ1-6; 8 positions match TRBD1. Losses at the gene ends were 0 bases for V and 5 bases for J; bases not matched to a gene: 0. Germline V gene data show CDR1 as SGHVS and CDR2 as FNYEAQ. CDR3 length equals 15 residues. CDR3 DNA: TGTGCCAGCAGCTTAGCGACAGGGGATAATTCACCCCTCCACTTT. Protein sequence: CASSLATGDNSPLHF.

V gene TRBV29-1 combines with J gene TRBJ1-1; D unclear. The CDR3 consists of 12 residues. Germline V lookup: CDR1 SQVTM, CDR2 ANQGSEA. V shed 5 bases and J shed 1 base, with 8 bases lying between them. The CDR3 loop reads CSVLTTNTEAFF. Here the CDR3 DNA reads TGCAGCGTTCTAACTACGAACACTGAAGCTTTCTTT.

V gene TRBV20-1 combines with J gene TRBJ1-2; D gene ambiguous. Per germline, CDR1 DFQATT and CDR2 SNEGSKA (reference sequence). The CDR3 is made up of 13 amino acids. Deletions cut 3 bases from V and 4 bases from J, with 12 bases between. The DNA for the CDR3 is TGCAGTGCTAGGGTCACGCTCATCTATGGCTACACCTTC. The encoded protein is CSARVTLIYGYTF.

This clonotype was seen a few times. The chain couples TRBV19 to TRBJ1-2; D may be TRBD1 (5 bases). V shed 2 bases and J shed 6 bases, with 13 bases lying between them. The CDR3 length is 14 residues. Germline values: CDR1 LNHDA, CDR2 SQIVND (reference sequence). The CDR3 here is CASSIIGDGHGYTF. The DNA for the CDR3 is TGTGCCAGTAGTATAATCGGGGACGGACATGGCTACACCTTC.

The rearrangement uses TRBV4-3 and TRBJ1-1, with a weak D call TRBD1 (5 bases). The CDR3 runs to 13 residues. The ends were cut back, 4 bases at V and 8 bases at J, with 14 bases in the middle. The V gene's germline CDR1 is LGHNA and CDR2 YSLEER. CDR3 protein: CASSRDSSKEAFF. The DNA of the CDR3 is TGCGCCAGCAGCCGCGACAGTTCTAAGGAAGCTTTCTTT.

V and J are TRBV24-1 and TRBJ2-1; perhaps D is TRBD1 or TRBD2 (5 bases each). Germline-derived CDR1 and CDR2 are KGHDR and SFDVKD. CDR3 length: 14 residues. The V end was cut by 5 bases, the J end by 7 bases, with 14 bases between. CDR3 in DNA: TGTGCCACCAGTGGACCGGGACCTCGGAATGAGCAGTTCTTC. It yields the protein CATSGPGPRNEQFF.

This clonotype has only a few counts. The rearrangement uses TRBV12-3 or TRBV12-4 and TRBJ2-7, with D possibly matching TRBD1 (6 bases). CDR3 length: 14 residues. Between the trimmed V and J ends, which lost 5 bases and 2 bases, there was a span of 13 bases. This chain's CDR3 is CASSDTGSTYEQYF. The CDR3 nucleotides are TGTGCCAGCAGTGACACAGGGTCGACCTACGAGCAGTACTTC.

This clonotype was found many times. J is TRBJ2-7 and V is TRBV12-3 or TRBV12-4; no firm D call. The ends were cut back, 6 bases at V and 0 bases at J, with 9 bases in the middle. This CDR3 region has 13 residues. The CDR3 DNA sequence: TGTGCCAGCAGCCCAGGTGCCTCCTACGAGCAGTACTTC. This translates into CASSPGASYEQYF.

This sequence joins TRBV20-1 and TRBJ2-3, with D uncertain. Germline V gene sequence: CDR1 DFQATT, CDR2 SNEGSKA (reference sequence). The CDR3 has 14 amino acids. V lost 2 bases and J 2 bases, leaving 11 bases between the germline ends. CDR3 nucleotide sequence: TGCAGTGCTAGAAGAGAACTTTCCACAGATACGCAGTATTTT. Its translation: CSARRELSTDTQYF.

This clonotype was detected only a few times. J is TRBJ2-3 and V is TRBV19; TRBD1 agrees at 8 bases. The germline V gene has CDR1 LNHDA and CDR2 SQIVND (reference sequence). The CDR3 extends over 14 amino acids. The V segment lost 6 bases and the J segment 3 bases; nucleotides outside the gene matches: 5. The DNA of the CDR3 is TGTGCCAGTAGCGAGACAGGGGTTACAGATACGCAGTATTTT. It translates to CASSETGVTDTQYF.

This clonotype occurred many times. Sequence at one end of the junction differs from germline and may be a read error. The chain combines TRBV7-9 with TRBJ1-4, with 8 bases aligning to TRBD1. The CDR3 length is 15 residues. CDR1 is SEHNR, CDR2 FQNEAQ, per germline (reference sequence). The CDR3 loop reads CASSLDRGKNEKLFF. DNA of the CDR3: TGTGCCAGCAGTTTAGACAGGGGCAAAAATGAAAAACTGTTTTTT.

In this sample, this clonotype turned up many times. The CDR3 is CASSLMMHQPQHF. Written as DNA, the CDR3 is TGTGCCAGCAGCTTAATGATGCATCAGCCCCAGCATTTT. The rearrangement joins TRBV7-2 to TRBJ1-5; D is unclear. Trimming took 2 bases from V and 5 from J, leaving 7 bases between them. Germline CDR1 reads SGHTA; CDR2 reads FQGNSA. The CDR3 totals 13 residues.

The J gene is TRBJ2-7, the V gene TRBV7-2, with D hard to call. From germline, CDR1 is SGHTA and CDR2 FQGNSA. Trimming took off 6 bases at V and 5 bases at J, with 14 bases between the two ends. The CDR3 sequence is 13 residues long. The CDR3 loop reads CASSFLRANEQYF. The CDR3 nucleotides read TGTGCCAGCAGTTTCCTTAGGGCTAACGAGCAGTACTTC.

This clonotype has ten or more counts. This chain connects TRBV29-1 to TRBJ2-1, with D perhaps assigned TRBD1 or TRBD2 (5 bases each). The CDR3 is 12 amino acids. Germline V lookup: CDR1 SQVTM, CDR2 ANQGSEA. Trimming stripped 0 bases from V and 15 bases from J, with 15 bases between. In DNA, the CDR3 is TGCAGCGTTGAAGATGGGACGGACATTCCGTTCTTC. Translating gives CSVEDGTDIPFF.

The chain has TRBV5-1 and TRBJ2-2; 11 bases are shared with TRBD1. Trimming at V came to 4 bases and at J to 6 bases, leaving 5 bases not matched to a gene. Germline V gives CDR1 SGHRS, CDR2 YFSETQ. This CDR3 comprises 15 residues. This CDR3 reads CASSGQGAVAGELFF. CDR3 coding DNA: TGCGCCAGCAGCGGACAGGGGGCAGTGGCCGGGGAGCTGTTTTTT.

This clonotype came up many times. The CDR3, as DNA: TGCAGTGCTAGACGGACTAGCGGGAGTTCCCATGAGCAGTTCTTC. This encodes CSARRTSGSSHEQFF. The V and J genes are TRBV20-1 and TRBJ2-1, with TRBD2 identical over 13 bases. From germline, CDR1 is DFQATT and CDR2 SNEGSKA (reference sequence). Trimming at V came to 2 bases and at J to 8 bases, leaving 6 bases not matched to a gene. The CDR3 is 15 amino acids.

For the CDR3, the DNA is TGCAGTGTTGAGGGACTGGACAATGAGCAGTTCTTC. Translation: CSVEGLDNEQFF. The V and J genes are TRBV20-1 and TRBJ2-1, with D possibly being TRBD2 (6 bases). There are 12 residues in the CDR3. Germline V gene data show CDR1 as DFQATT and CDR2 as SNEGSKA (reference sequence). V was trimmed by 7 bases and J by 5 bases, leaving 12 bases between them.